The T cell receptor beta chain under discussion was sequenced for a study of blood T cell repertoires in COVID-19. Each participant's cohort was designated according to participant-reported clinical history. Original data processing: The authors estimated nucleated cell counts from reference gene primer amplification. Measured with immunoSEQ multiplex PCR; TCRdb has only the in-frame clones, and not every one. The DNA was the basis for D and trimming; V, J and clone size are from that table. Among fewer than 350,000 clones, around 90% were seen once, and the ten largest hold about 5.5%. The germline CDR1 and CDR2 sequences are SGHTA and FQGNSA. The CDR3 contains 15 residues. V lost 1 base, J lost 0 bases, and 7 bases lay in between.

This clonotype was sampled from a woman between 35 and 50 years old who had recovered from COVID-19. The genes are TRBV7-2 and TRBJ2-1, with D possibly matching TRBD1 (5 bases). Sequenced: PBMCs or T cells enriched from blood (not recorded which). The CDR3, as DNA: TGTGCCAGCAGCTTAGGACAGAACTCCTACAATGAGCAGTTCTTC. The encoded protein is CASSLGQNSYNEQFF.